Below, 10 T cell receptor beta chains from the same sample are listed, as sequenced in a study of T cell repertoires in cytomegalovirus infection. TCRdb processed the reads anew with MiXCR; each CDR3 protein has one entry. The sample includes 300,000 to 400,000 distinct CDR3 sequences, roughly 25% of them seen just once. Their target antigens are unknown. Source: cultured PBMCs, taken from culture after CMV antigen stimulation. All receptors come from a human donor in good health (CMV status not recorded). Some clones in this sample may be carry-over from other donors' samples.

V and J are TRBV7-2 and TRBJ2-7, with D possibly being TRBD1 or TRBD2 (5 bases each). This CDR3 has 15 residues. Trimming took 2 bases from V and 2 from J, leaving 13 bases between them. CDR1 and CDR2 (germline): SGHTA, FQGNSA. This CDR3 reads CASSLWGTDTYEQYF. DNA of the CDR3: TGTGCCAGCAGCTTATGGGGGACGGATACCTACGAGCAGTACTTC.

This clonotype was seen a few times. This chain links TRBV6-2 or TRBV6-3 with TRBJ2-1; possible D gene TRBD1, 5 bases. The CDR3 is made up of 13 amino acids. Trimming left V 7 bases short and J 9 bases short, with 16 bases between. Germline CDR1 MNHEY, CDR2 SVGEGT. CDR3 nucleotide sequence: TGTGCCAGCAACGAAATAGGGGTGGGTGAGCAGTTCTTC. This encodes CASNEIGVGEQFF.

This clonotype was recorded at least ten times. The rearrangement uses TRBV7-2 and TRBJ2-5; D call uncertain. V was pared by 5 bases and J by 5 bases, with 12 bases between. The CDR3 spans 13 residues. CDR1 and CDR2 (germline): SGHTA, FQGNSA. CDR3 in DNA: TGTGCCAGCAGCCCCCCCGCATGGGAGACCCAGTACTTC. Its protein product is CASSPPAWETQYF.

This clonotype was observed a handful of times. The chain combines TRBV4-3 with TRBJ2-1, with 13 bases identical to TRBD2. In germline, CDR1 is LGHNA, CDR2 YSLEER. J was trimmed by 8 bases and V by 2 bases; bases with no gene match: 6. The CDR3 is made up of 16 amino acids. CDR3 protein: CASSQPTSGRAYEQFF. Written as DNA, the CDR3 is TGCGCCAGCAGCCAACCAACTAGCGGGAGGGCTTATGAGCAGTTCTTC.

V usage is TRBV5-4 and J usage is TRBJ2-7; perhaps TRBD2 as D (5 bases). The V end lost 0 bases, the J end lost 4 bases, and 14 bases lay between the germline ends. The germline gives CDR1 SGHNT, CDR2 YYREEE (reference sequence). This CDR3 is 15 amino acids long. The CDR3 region is CASSLGSADLYEQYF. The DNA for the CDR3 is TGTGCCAGCAGCTTGGGGTCGGCGGACTTATACGAGCAGTACTTC.

V usage is TRBV28 and J usage is TRBJ2-1; 7 bases are a match to TRBD2. This CDR3 spans 14 amino acids. With 6 bases clipped from V and 6 bases from J, the junction kept 8 bases outside the gene matches. Germline-derived CDR1 and CDR2 are MDHEN and SYDVKM. The CDR3 loop reads CASRLGGSANEQFF. CDR3 in DNA: TGTGCCAGCAGATTGGGCGGGAGCGCCAATGAGCAGTTCTTC.

CDR3 DNA: TGTGCCAGCAGCTTAGGGGTCGGCGGGAGGGGTAGATACAATGAGCAGTTCTTC. It encodes CASSLGVGGRGRYNEQFF. V is TRBV7-3 and J is TRBJ2-1; TRBD2 agrees at 9 bases. Per the germline V gene, CDR1 is SGHTA and CDR2 is FQGTGA. The J segment lost 4 bases and the V segment lost 2 bases, leaving 12 bases of the junction unmatched. The CDR3 runs 18 residues.

This clonotype was detected ten times or more. The chain links TRBV7-2 to TRBJ2-1; 13 nucleotides agree with TRBD2. The CDR3 sequence is 16 residues long. Germline trimming cut 6 bases from V and 5 bases from J; bases unmatched to any gene: 7. CDR1 and CDR2 (germline): SGHTA, FQGNSA. The CDR3 protein is CASSQSGTSGDNEQFF. The CDR3 region has the DNA TGTGCCAGCAGTCAATCCGGGACTAGCGGGGACAATGAGCAGTTCTTC.

V usage is TRBV7-9 and J usage is TRBJ1-6; D is undetermined. CDR1 and CDR2 (germline): SEHNR, FQNEAQ (reference sequence). The CDR3 sequence is 14 residues long. Trimming left V 6 bases short and J 10 bases short, with 16 bases between. In nucleotides, the CDR3 is TGTGCCAGCAGTAATGCTTTGGGGAGCTCACCCCTCCACTTT. Its protein is CASSNALGSSPLHF.

This clonotype was picked up a small number of times. V gene TRBV4-1 combines with J gene TRBJ1-1, with TRBD1 as a possible D gene (5 bases). The CDR3 consists of 13 residues. Germline V gene lookup returns CDR1 MGHRA and CDR2 YSYEKL. Between the trimmed V and J ends, which lost 6 bases and 4 bases, there was a span of 12 bases. The CDR3 reads CASRPPGGTEAFF. The CDR3 coding sequence is TGCGCCAGCAGGCCTCCTGGGGGCACTGAAGCTTTCTTT.